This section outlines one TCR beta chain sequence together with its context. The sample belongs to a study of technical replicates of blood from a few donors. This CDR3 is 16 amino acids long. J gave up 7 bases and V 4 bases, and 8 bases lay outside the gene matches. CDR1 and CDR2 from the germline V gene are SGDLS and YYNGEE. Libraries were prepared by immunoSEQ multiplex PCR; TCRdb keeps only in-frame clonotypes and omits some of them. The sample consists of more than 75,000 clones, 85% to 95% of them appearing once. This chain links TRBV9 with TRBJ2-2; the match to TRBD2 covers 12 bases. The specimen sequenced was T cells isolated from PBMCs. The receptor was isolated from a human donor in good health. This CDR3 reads CASSPALAGGVGELFF. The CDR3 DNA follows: TGTGCCAGCAGCCCCGCCCTAGCGGGAGGGGTCGGGGAGCTGTTTTTT.